These 10 T cell receptor beta chains were all obtained from the same sample, sequenced in a study of blood T cell repertoires in COVID-19. Sequenced by immunoSEQ multiplex PCR; TCRdb stores in-frame clones only, minus some. The sample carries some 98,000 clones, roughly 82% recorded once. The sample was peripheral blood. These receptors all come from a man in his sixties with acute or convalescent COVID-19.

This clone has only a few counts. This chain connects TRBV6-6 to TRBJ1-2, with a weak D call TRBD1 (5 bases). With 2 bases removed from V and 4 bases from J, the gap between germline ends came to 11 bases. Germline loops: CDR1 MNHNY, CDR2 SVGAGI (reference sequence). This CDR3 has 14 residues. The CDR3 DNA sequence: TGTGCCAGCAGTTACCAGGGCTGGGGCTATGGCTACACCTTC. Protein product: CASSYQGWGYGYTF.

The V and J genes are TRBV7-2 and TRBJ1-4; unclear D gene. V was trimmed by 0 bases and J by 0 bases, leaving 8 bases between them. Germline V CDR1 and CDR2: SGHTA, FQGNSA. This CDR3 spans 16 amino acids. CDR3 sequence (DNA): TGTGCCAGCAGCTTAGCAGGGAGAACAACTAATGAAAAACTGTTTTTT. This gives the protein CASSLAGRTTNEKLFF. Based on the CDR3 plus reference TRBV7-2 and TRBJ1-4, the full variable domain is GAGVSQSPSNKVTEKGKDVELRCDPISGHTALYWYRQSLGQGLEFLIYFQGNSAPDKSGLPSDRFSAERTGGSVSTLTIQRTQQEDSAVYLCASSLAGRTTNEKLFFGSGTQLSVL.

The table lists this clone with a few counts. The chain links TRBV29-1 to TRBJ1-1, with D uncertain. The V end was cut by 7 bases, the J end by 1 base, with 7 bases between. Germline loops: CDR1 SQVTM, CDR2 ANQGSEA. CDR3 length equals 11 residues. The CDR3 DNA reads as TGCAGCGCCCCGGGGAACACTGAAGCTTTCTTT. Amino acids: CSAPGNTEAFF.

The chain uses TRBV5-5 and TRBJ1-2; 7 bases align to TRBD1. V lost 4 bases, J lost 2 bases, and 2 bases stayed unmatched. The CDR3 covers 13 residues. The germline V gene has CDR1 SGHKS and CDR2 YYEKEE (reference sequence). CDR3 DNA sequence: TGTGCCAGCAGCCTGGACAGGAACTATGGCTACACCTTC. It translates to CASSLDRNYGYTF.

V usage is TRBV7-2 and J usage is TRBJ1-6; no definite D call. This CDR3 contains 14 residues. The V and J ends lost 7 bases and 6 bases respectively, with 13 bases between them. In germline, CDR1 is SGHTA, CDR2 FQGNSA. The CDR3 coding sequence is TGTGCCAGCAAGCTTGCAGGAATTAATTCACCCCTCCACTTT. Translation: CASKLAGINSPLHF.

The chain combines TRBV7-9 with TRBJ2-2; TRBD1 agrees at 7 bases. CDR1 is SEHNR and CDR2 is FQNEAQ in the germline V gene (reference sequence). After removal of 5 bases from V and 3 bases from J, the junction contained 3 bases not matched to a gene. This CDR3 spans 14 amino acids. This CDR3 is CASSPQGDTGELFF. CDR3 sequence (DNA): TGTGCCAGCAGCCCCCAGGGGGACACCGGGGAGCTGTTTTTT.

The genes are TRBV18 and TRBJ2-1; TRBD2 matches 7 bases. Losses at the gene ends were 3 bases for V and 4 bases for J; bases not matched to a gene: 6. The germline V gene has CDR1 KGHSH and CDR2 LQKENI. The CDR3 loop spans 15 amino acids. CDR3 residues: CASSPGPGLYNEQFF. Written as DNA, the CDR3 is TGTGCCAGCTCACCCGGACCGGGACTATACAATGAGCAGTTCTTC.

This clone was counted only a few times. The chain carries TRBV7-6 and TRBJ2-5, with 8 bases that match TRBD1. Germline loops: CDR1 SGHVS, CDR2 FNYEAQ. After removal of 1 base from V and 8 bases from J, the junction contained 9 bases not matched to a gene. This CDR3 comprises 15 residues. This CDR3 is CASSLGAADRETQYF. CDR3 bases: TGTGCCAGCAGCTTAGGGGCTGCGGACAGGGAAACCCAGTACTTC. Looking up the rest from reference TRBV7-6 and TRBJ2-5 gives the full variable domain: GAGVSQSPRYKVTKRGQDVALRCDPISGHVSLYWYRQALGQGPEFLTYFNYEAQQDKSGLPNDRFSAERPEGSISTLTIQRTEQRDSAMYRCASSLGAADRETQYFGPGTRLLVL.

J is TRBJ1-6 and V is TRBV30, with TRBD1 matching 7 bases. The germline CDR1 and CDR2 sequences are GTSNPN and SVGIG (reference sequence). J lost 6 bases, V lost 8 bases, and 10 bases had no gene match. This CDR3 has 14 amino acids. For the CDR3, the DNA is TGTGCCGCCTCCCCGGGACAGCCTAATTCACCCCTCCACTTT. Translating gives CAASPGQPNSPLHF.

J is TRBJ1-2 and V is TRBV9, with TRBD1 as a possible D gene (6 bases). CDR1 is SGDLS, CDR2 YYNGEE, per germline. The CDR3 is made up of 13 amino acids. Trimming stripped 10 bases from V and 6 bases from J, with 19 bases between. The CDR3 loop reads CAGTYRAEDGYTF. CDR3 coding DNA: TGTGCCGGAACCTACAGGGCGGAGGATGGCTACACCTTC.